This T cell receptor (beta chain) emerged from a study of T cell repertoires in cytomegalovirus infection. The overall study: Public TCR beta signatures marked donors with CMV infection and the matching HLA.

Overall study results and limits: Cumulative public TCR beta family frequency identified CMV carriers with the relevant HLA. What dominated the ex vivo response were HLA-C-restricted CMV-specific TCR beta clonotypes.

This CDR3 has 16 residues. Germline assignment: CDR1 SGHRS and CDR2 YFSETQ. The V segment lost 7 bases and the J segment 12 bases; nucleotides outside the gene matches: 14. Ten or more counts support this clonotype. Its antigen is unknown. Using its own MiXCR run on the reads, TCRdb lists one record per CDR3 protein. The sample records 310,000 or so distinct CDR3 sequences, roughly 17% being singletons. The V and J genes are TRBV5-1 and TRBJ2-6; 12 bases are a match to TRBD1. Source material: PBMCs. The receptor comes from a human donor in good health (CMV status not recorded). Some clones in this sample may be carry-over from other donors' samples. CDR3 amino acids: CASGVRGTGGISVLTF. CDR3 bases: TGCGCCAGCGGTGTTCGCGGGACAGGGGGCATCAGCGTCCTGACTTTC.